The following is a T cell receptor beta chain sequence with its context. This entry belongs to a study of blood T cell repertoires in COVID-19. Produced via immunoSEQ multiplex PCR; TCRdb's table is partial and in-frame only. This table holds 350,000 to 450,000 clones, roughly 90% found once. This sequence originates from a woman aged 25 to 45 who had recovered from COVID-19. The sample consisted of PBMCs or T cells enriched from blood (not recorded which).

In DNA, the CDR3 is TGTGCCAGCAGTAGAGATGAAGCTTTCTTT. Amino acid sequence: CASSRDEAFF. The chain carries TRBV6-6 and TRBJ1-1; D gene ambiguous. Looked up from germline, CDR1 is MNHNY and CDR2 is SVGAGI (reference sequence). The CDR3 loop spans 10 amino acids. Trimming pared 5 bases from V and 7 bases from J, leaving 5 bases between.